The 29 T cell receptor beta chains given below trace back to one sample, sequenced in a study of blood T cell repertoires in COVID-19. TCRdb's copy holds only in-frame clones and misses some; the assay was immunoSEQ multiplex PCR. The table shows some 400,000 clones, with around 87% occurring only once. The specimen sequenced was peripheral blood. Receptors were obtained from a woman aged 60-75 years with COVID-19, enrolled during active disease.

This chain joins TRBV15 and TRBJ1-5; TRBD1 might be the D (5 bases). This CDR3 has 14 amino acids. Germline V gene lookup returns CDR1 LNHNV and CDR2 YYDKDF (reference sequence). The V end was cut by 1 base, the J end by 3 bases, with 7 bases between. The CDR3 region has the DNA TGTGCCACCAGCAGAGGGGGGGACAATCAGCCCCAGCATTTT. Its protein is CATSRGGDNQPQHF.

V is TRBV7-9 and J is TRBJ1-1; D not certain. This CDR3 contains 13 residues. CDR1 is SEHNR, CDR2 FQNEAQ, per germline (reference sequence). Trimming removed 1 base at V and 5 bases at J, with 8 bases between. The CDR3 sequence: CASSLETRTEAFF. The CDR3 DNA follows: TGTGCCAGCAGCTTAGAGACGAGGACTGAAGCTTTCTTT.

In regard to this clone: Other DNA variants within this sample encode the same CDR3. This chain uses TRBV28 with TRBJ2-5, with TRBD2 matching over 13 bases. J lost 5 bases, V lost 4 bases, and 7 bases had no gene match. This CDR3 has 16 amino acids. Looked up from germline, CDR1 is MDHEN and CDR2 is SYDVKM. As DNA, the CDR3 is TGTGCCAGCAGTTCGCGACTAGCGGGGGGTCGGGAGACCCAGTACTTC. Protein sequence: CASSSRLAGGRETQYF. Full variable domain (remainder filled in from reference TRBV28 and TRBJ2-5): DVKVTQSSRYLVKRTGEKVFLECVQDMDHENMFWYRQDPGLGLRLIYFSYDVKMKEKGDIPEGYSVSREKKERFSLILESASTNQTSMYLCASSSRLAGGRETQYFGPGTRLLVL.

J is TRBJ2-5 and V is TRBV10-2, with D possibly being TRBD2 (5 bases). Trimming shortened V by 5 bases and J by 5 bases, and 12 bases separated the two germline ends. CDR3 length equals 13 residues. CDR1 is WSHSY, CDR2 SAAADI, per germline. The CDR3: CASSQAVLETQYF. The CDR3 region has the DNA TGCGCCAGCAGTCAAGCGGTCCTTGAGACCCAGTACTTC.

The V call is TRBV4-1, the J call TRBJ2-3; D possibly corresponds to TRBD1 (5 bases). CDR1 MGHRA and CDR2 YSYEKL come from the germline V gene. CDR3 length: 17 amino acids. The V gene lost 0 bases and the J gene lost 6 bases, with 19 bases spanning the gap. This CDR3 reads CASSQDLVGRARDTQYF. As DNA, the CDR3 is TGCGCCAGCAGCCAAGATCTCGTTGGCAGGGCCCGCGATACGCAGTATTTT.

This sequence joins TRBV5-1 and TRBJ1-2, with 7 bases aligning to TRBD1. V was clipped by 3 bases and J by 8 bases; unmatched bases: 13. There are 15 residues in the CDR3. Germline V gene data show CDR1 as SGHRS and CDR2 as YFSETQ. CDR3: CASSSIRDSPTGYTF. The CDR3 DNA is TGCGCCAGCAGCTCTATCCGGGACAGCCCTACCGGCTACACCTTC.

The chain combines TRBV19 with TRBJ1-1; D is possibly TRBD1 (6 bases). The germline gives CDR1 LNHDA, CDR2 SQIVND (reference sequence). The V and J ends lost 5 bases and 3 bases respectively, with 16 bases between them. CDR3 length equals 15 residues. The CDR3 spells CASSPRGQRYTEAFF. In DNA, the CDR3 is TGTGCCAGTAGTCCCCGAGGACAGAGGTACACTGAAGCTTTCTTT.

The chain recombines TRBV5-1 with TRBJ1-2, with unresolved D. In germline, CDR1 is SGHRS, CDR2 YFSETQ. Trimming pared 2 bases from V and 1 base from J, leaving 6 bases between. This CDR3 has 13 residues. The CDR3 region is CASSFEVNYGYTF. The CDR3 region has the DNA TGCGCCAGCAGCTTTGAGGTTAACTATGGCTACACCTTC.

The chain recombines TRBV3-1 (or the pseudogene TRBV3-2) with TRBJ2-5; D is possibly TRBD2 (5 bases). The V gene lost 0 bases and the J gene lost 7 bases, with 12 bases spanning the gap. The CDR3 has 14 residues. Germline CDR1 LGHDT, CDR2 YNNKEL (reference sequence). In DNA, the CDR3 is TGTGCCAGCAGCCAAGACGGAGGACCGAGGACCCAGTACTTC. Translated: CASSQDGGPRTQYF.

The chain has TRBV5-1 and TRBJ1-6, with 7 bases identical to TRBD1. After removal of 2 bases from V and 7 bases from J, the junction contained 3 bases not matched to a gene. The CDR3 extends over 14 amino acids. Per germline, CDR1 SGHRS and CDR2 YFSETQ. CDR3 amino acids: CASSFGDSNSPLHF. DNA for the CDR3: TGCGCCAGCAGCTTCGGGGACAGCAATTCACCCCTCCACTTT. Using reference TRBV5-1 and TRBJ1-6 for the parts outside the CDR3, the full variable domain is KAGVTQTPRYLIKTRGQQVTLSCSPISGHRSVSWYQQTPGQGLQFLFEYFSETQRNKGNFPGRFSGRQFSNSRSEMNVSTLELGDSALYLCASSFGDSNSPLHFGNGTRLTVT.

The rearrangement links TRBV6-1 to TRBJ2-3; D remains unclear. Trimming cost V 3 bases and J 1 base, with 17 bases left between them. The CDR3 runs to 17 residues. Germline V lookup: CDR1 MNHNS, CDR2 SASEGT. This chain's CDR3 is CASSDPVARSRTDTQYF. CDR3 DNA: TGTGCCAGCAGTGACCCCGTGGCGAGGAGTCGCACAGATACGCAGTATTTT.

The CDR3: CASSQEIGRSTF. Written as DNA, the CDR3 is TGTGCCAGCAGCCAAGAGATTGGGAGGAGCACCTTC. The rearrangement links TRBV14 to TRBJ1-2; no reliable D call. Trimming cost V 0 bases and J 13 bases, with 12 bases left between them. The CDR3 sequence is 12 residues long. Germline V gene data show CDR1 as SGHDN and CDR2 as FVKESK.

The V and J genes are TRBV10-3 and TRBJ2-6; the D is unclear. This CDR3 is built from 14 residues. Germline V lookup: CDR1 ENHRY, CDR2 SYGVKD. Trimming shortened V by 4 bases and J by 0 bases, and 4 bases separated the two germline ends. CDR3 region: CAISANSGANVLTF. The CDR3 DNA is TGTGCCATCAGTGCTAACTCTGGGGCCAACGTCCTGACTTTC.

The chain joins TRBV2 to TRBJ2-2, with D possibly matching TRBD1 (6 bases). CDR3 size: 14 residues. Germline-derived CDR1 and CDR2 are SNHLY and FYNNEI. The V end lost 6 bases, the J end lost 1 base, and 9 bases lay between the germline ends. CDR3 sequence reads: CASRDRLNTGELFF. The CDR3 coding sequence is TGTGCCAGCAGGGACAGACTGAACACCGGGGAGCTGTTTTTT.

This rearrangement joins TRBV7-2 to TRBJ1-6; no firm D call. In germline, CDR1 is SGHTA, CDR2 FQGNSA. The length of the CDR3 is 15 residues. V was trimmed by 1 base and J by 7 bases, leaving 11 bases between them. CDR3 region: CASSLGRLGNSPLHF. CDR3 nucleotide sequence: TGTGCCAGCAGCTTAGGGAGGTTGGGAAATTCACCCCTCCACTTT. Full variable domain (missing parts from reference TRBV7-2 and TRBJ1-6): GAGVSQSPSNKVTEKGKDVELRCDPISGHTALYWYRQSLGQGLEFLIYFQGNSAPDKSGLPSDRFSAERTGGSVSTLTIQRTQQEDSAVYLCASSLGRLGNSPLHFGNGTRLTVT.

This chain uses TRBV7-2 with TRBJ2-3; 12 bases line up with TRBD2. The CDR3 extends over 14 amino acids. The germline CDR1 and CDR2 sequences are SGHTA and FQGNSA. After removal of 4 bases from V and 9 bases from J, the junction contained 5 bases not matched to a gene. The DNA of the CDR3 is TGTGCCAGCAGCTCTAGCGGGGGGGCTCCGACGCAGTATTTT. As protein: CASSSSGGAPTQYF.

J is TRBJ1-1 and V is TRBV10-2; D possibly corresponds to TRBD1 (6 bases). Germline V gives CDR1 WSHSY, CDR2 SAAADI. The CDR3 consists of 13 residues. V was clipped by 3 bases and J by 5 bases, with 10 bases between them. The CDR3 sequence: CASSEGGSTEAFF. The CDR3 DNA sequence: TGCGCCAGCAGTGAAGGGGGAAGTACTGAAGCTTTCTTT.

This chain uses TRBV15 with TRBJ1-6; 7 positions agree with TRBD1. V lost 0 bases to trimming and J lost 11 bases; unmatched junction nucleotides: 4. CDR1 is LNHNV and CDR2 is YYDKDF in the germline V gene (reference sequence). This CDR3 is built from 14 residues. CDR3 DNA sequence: TGTGCCACCAGCAGAGATAGAGGGGGCCCACCCCTCCACTTT. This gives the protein CATSRDRGGPPLHF.

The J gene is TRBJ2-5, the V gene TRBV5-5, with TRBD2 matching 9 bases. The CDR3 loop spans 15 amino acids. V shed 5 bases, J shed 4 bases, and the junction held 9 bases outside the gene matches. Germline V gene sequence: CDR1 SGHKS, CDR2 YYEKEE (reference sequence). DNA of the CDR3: TGTGCCAGCAGGCGCGGGGGGGCCTTCACAGAGACCCAGTACTTC. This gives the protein CASRRGGAFTETQYF. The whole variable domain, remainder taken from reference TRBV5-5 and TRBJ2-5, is DAGVTQSPTHLIKTRGQQVTLRCSPISGHKSVSWYQQVLGQGPQFIFQYYEKEERGRGNFPDRFSARQFPNYSSELNVNALLLGDSALYLCASRRGGAFTETQYFGPGTRLLVL.

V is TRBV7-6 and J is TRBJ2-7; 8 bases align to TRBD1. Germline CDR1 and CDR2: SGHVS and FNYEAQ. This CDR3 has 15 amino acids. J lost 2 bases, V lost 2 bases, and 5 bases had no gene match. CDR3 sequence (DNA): TGTGCCAGCAGCTTACTACCGGGACAGGCCTACGAGCAGTACTTC. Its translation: CASSLLPGQAYEQYF.

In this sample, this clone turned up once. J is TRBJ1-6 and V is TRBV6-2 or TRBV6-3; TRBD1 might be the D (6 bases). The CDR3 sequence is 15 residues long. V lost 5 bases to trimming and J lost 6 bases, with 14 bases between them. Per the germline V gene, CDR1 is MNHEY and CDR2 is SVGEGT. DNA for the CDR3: TGTGCCAGCAGTCAGAACCTAGGGGGTAATTCACCCCTCCACTTT. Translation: CASSQNLGGNSPLHF.

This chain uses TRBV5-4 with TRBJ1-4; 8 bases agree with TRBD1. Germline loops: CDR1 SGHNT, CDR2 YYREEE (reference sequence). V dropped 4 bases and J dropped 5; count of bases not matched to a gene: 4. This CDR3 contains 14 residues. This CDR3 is CASSLGQVNEKLFF. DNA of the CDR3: TGTGCCAGCAGCCTGGGACAGGTCAATGAAAAACTGTTTTTT.

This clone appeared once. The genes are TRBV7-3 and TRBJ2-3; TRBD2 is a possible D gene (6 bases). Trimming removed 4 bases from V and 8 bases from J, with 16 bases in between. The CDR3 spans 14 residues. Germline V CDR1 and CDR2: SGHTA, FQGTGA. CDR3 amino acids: CASSSTRRWGTQYF. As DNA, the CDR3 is TGTGCCAGCAGCTCGACTAGGCGGTGGGGTACGCAGTATTTT.

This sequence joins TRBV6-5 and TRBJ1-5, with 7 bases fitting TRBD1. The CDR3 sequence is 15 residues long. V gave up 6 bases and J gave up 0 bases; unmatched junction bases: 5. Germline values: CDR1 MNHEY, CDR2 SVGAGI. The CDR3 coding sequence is TGTGCCAGCAGGGGGACAGACAATAGCAATCAGCCCCAGCATTTT. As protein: CASRGTDNSNQPQHF.

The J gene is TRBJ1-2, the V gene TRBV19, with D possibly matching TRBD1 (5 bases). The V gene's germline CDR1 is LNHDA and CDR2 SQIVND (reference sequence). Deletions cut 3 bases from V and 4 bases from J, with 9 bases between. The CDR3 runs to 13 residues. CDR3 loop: CASSITGAYGYTF. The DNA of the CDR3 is TGTGCCAGTAGTATCACAGGAGCCTATGGCTACACCTTC.

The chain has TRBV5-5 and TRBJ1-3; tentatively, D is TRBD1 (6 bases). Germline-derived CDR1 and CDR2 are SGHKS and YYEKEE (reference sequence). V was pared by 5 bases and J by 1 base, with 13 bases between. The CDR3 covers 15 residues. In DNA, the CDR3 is TGTGCCAGCAGAATTGATACAGGGTCTGGAAACACCATATATTTT. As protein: CASRIDTGSGNTIYF.

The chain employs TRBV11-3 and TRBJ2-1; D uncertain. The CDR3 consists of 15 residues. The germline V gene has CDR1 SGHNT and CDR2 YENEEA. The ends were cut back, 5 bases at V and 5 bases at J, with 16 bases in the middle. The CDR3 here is CASSDRQESDNEQFF. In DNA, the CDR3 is TGTGCCAGCAGCGATCGCCAGGAATCAGACAATGAGCAGTTCTTC.

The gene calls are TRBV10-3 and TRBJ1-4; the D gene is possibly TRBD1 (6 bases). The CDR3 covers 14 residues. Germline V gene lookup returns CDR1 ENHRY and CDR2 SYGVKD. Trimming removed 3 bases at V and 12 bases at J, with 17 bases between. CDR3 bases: TGTGCCATCAGTGAAGGACAGTTTGGGGGAGAACTGTTTTTT. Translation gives CAISEGQFGGELFF.

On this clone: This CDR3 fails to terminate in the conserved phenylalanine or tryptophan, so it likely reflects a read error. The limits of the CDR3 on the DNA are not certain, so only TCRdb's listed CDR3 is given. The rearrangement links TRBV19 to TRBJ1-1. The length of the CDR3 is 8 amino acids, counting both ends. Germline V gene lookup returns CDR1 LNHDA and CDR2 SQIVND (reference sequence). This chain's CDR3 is CASRAGRA.